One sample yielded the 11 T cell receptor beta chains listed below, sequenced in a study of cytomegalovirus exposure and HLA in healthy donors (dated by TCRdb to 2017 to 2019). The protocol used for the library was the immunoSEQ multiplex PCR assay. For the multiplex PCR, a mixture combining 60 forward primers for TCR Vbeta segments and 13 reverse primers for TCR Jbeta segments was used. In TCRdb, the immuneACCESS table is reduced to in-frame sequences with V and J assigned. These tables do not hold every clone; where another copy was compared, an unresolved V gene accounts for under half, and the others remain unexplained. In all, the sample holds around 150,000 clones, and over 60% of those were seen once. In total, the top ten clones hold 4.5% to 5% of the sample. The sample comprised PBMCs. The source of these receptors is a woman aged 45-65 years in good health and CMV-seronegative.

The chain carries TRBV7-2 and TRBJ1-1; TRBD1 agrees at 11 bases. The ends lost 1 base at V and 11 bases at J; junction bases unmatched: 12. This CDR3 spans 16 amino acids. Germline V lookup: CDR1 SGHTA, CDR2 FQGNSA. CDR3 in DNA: TGTGCCAGCAGCTTAGAGGGGGGAGGACAGGGGGCGGGGGCTTTCTTT. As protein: CASSLEGGGQGAGAFF.

CDR3 nucleotides: TGTGCCAGCAGGAGGACAGGGGGCTCCTATAATTCACCCCTCCACTTT. It yields the protein CASRRTGGSYNSPLHF. V gene TRBV11-2 combines with J gene TRBJ1-6, with TRBD1 matching over 10 bases. The V gene end was trimmed by 6 bases and the J gene end by 0 bases; junction bases not matched to a gene: 2. In germline, CDR1 is SGHAT, CDR2 FQNNGV. The CDR3 contains 16 residues. Filled out from reference TRBV11-2 and TRBJ1-6, the complete variable domain reads EAGVAQSPRYKIIEKRQSVAFWCNPISGHATLYWYQQILGQGPKLLIQFQNNGVVDDSQLPKDRFSAERLKGVDSTLKIQPAKLEDSAVYLCASRRTGGSYNSPLHFGNGTRLTVT.

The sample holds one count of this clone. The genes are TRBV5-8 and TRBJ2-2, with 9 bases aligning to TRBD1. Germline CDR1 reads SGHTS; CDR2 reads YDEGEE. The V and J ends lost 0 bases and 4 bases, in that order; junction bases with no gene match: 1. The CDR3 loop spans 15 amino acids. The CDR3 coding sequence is TGTGCCAGCAGCTTGGGGACAGGGGTCACCGGGGAGCTGTTTTTT. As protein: CASSLGTGVTGELFF.

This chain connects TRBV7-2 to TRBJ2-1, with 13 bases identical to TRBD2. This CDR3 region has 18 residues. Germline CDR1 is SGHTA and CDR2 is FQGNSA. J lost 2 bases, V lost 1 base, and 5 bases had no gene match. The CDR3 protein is CASSLVLGLAGAYNEQFF. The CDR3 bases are TGTGCCAGCAGCTTAGTATTAGGACTAGCGGGGGCCTACAATGAGCAGTTCTTC. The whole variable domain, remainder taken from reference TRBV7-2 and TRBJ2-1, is GAGVSQSPSNKVTEKGKDVELRCDPISGHTALYWYRQSLGQGLEFLIYFQGNSAPDKSGLPSDRFSAERTGGSVSTLTIQRTQQEDSAVYLCASSLVLGLAGAYNEQFFGPGTRLTVL.

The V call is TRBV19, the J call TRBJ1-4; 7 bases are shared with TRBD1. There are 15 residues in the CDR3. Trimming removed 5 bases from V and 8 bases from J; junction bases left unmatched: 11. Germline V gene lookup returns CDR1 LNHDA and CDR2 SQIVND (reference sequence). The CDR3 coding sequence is TGTGCCAGTAGTCCTTTCACAGGGGAAAACGAAAAACTGTTTTTT. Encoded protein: CASSPFTGENEKLFF.

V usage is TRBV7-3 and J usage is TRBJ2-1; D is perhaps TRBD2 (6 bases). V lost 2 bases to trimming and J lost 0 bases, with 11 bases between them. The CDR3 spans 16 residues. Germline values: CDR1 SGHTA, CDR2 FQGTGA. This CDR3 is CASSLYGGSSYNEQFF. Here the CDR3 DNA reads TGTGCCAGCAGCTTATACGGGGGAAGCTCCTACAATGAGCAGTTCTTC.

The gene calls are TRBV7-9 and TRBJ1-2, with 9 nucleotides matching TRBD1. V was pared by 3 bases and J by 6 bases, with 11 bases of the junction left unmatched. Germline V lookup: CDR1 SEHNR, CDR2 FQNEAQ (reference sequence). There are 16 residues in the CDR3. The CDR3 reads CASSFSYRGQKNGYTF. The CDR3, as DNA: TGTGCCAGCAGCTTTTCCTACAGGGGGCAGAAGAATGGCTACACCTTC. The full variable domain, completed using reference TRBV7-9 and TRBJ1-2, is DTGVSQNPRHKITKRGQNVTFRCDPISEHNRLYWYRQTLGQGPEFLTYFQNEAQLEKSRLLSDRFSAERPKGSFSTLEIQRTEQGDSAMYLCASSFSYRGQKNGYTFGSGTRLTVV.

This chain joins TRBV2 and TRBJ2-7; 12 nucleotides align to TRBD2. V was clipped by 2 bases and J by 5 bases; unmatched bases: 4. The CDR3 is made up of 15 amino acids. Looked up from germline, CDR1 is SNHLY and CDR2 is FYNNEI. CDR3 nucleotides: TGTGCCAGCAGTGAACTAGCGGGGGGGCTTAACGAGCAGTACTTC. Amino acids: CASSELAGGLNEQYF. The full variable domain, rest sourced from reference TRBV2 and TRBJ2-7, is EPEVTQTPSHQVTQMGQEVILRCVPISNHLYFYWYRQILGQKVEFLVSFYNNEISEKSEIFDDQFSVERPDGSNFTLKIRSTKLEDSAMYFCASSELAGGLNEQYFGPGTRLTVT.

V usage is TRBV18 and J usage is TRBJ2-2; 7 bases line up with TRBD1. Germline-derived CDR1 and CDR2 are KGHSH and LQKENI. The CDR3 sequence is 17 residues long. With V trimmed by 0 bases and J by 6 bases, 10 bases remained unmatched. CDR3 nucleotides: TGTGCCAGCTCACCACCGGGAAGGGACAGTCAGTCCGGGGAGCTGTTTTTT. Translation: CASSPPGRDSQSGELFF.

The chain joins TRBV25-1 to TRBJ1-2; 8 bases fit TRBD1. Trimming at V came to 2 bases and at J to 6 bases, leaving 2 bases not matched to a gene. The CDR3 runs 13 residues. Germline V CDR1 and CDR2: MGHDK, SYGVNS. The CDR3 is CASSEGQGDGYTF. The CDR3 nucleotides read TGTGCCAGCAGTGAAGGACAGGGAGATGGCTACACCTTC.

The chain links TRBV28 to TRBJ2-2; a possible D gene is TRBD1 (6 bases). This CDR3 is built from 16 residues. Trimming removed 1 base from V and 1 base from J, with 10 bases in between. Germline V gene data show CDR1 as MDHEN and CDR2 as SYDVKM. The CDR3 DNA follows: TGTGCCAGCAGTTTATTGGGCAGGGGGAACACCGGGGAGCTGTTTTTT. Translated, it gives CASSLLGRGNTGELFF.